The rows below give T cell receptor beta chains drawn from one sample of a study of response to subunit inactivated influenza vaccine. TCRdb fed the RT-PCR reads into MiXCR, producing one record per CDR3 protein. The sample records about 520,000 distinct CDR3 sequences, about 25% being singletons. Sequenced material: CD4+ T cells sorted from PBMCs, taken 4 to 6 days after vaccination. These receptor sequences come from a man between 45 and 60 years old who received an inactivated influenza vaccine. Each CDR3 is given with its conserved first and last residue. D genes are given only for firm matches. Rows give clone size only sometimes, using once, few, many, or a class for an expanded clone.

size: few
V: TRBV6-1
D: TRBD1
J: TRBJ1-2
CDR3: CASSATGSSTYGYTF
DNA: TGTGCCAGCAGTGCGACAGGGTCGTCTACCTATGGCTACACCTTC

size: few
V: TRBV12-3/TRBV12-4
D: TRBD2
J: TRBJ2-7
CDR3: CASSFAGGRAHEQYF
DNA: TGTGCCAGCAGTTTTGCGGGAGGCAGGGCCCACGAGCAGTACTTC

size: NA
V: TRBV15
D: NA
J: TRBJ2-7
CDR3: CATSRIQGYEQYF
DNA: TGTGCCACCAGCAGGATACAGGGATACGAGCAGTACTTC

size: few
V: TRBV29-1
D: NA
J: TRBJ2-7
CDR3: CSVEDPRTSDEQYF
DNA: TGCAGCGTTGAAGATCCCCGGACATCAGACGAGCAGTACTTC

size: few
V: TRBV12-3/TRBV12-4
D: TRBD2
J: TRBJ2-2
CDR3: CASLSGRRYVGELFF
DNA: TGTGCCAGCCTCTCCGGGAGGCGGTATGTCGGGGAGCTGTTTTTT

size: few
V: TRBV5-1
D: NA
J: TRBJ2-2
CDR3: CASSPWGPANTGELFF
DNA: TGCGCCAGCAGTCCTTGGGGGCCTGCGAACACCGGGGAGCTGTTTTTT

size: NA
V: TRBV12-3/TRBV12-4
D: TRBD2
J: TRBJ2-7
CDR3: CASSLRPGTSGYEQYF
DNA: TGTGCCAGCAGTTTGCGACCCGGGACTAGCGGTTACGAGCAGTACTTC

size: NA
V: TRBV10-3
D: NA
J: TRBJ2-7
CDR3: CAVQKTENSYEQYF
DNA: TGTGCCGTTCAAAAGACTGAAAACTCCTACGAGCAGTACTTC

size: few
V: TRBV29-1
D: TRBD1
J: TRBJ1-4
CDR3: CSGKFGTGSNEKLFF
DNA: TGCAGCGGAAAGTTTGGGACAGGGTCTAATGAAAAACTGTTTTTT

size: many
V: TRBV7-2
D: TRBD2
J: TRBJ2-7
CDR3: CASSPTSGRSYEQYF
DNA: TGTGCCAGCAGCCCGACTAGCGGGAGGTCTTACGAGCAGTACTTC

size: many
V: TRBV12-3/TRBV12-4
D: TRBD1
J: TRBJ1-2
CDR3: CASSPGTGVYGYTF
DNA: TGTGCCAGCAGCCCCGGGACAGGGGTCTATGGCTACACCTTC

size: NA
V: TRBV5-4
D: NA
J: TRBJ2-2
CDR3: CASNVALGNTGELFF
DNA: TGTGCCAGCAACGTAGCGCTTGGGAACACCGGGGAGCTGTTTTTT